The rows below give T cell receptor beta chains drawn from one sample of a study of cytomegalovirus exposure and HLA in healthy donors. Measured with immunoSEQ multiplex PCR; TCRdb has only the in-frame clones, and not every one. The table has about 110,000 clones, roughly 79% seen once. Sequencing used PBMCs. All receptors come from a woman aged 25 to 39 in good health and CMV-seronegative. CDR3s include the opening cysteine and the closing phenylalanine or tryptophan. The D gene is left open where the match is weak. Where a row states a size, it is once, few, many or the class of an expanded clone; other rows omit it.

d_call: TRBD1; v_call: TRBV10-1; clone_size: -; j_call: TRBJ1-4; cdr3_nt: TGCGCCAGCAGTCAGGGGGATGAAAAACTGTTTTTT; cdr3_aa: CASSQGDEKLFF
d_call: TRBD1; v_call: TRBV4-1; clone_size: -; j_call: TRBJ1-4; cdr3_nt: TGCGCCAGCAGCCAAGTAAGGGGGCAGGCTAATGAAAAACTGTTTTTT; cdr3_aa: CASSQVRGQANEKLFF
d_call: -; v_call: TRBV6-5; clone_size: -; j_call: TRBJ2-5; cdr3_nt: TGTGCCAGCAAGTCCGCGGGACTGCAAAAAGAGACCCAGTACTTC; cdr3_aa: CASKSAGLQKETQYF
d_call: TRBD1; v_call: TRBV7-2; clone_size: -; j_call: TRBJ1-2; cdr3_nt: TGTGCCAGCAGCCCCAAACAGGGGGCGGCAAACTATGGCTACACCTTC; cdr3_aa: CASSPKQGAANYGYTF
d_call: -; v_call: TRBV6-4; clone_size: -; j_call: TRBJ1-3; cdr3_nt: TGTGCCAGCAGTGAGCAGGGGTGGGGTGGAAACACCATATATTTT; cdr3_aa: CASSEQGWGGNTIYF
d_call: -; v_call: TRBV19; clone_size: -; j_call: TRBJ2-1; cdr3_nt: TGTGCCAGTAGTAACCCCACAGATCGCAATGAGCAGTTCTTC; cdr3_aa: CASSNPTDRNEQFF
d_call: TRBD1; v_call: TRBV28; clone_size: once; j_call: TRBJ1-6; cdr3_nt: TGTGCCAGCAGTTTACAGGGGGCTATGGGCTCACCCCTCCACTTT; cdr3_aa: CASSLQGAMGSPLHF
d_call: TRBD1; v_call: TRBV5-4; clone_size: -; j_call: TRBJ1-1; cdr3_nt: TGTGCCAGCAGTCGGGACAGGCGCATGAACACTGAAGCTTTCTTT; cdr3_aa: CASSRDRRMNTEAFF
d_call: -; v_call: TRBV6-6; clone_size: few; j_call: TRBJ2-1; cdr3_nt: TGTGCCAGCAGTTACTCGATCCAGGGCCCCAGTGAGCAGTTCTTC; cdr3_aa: CASSYSIQGPSEQFF
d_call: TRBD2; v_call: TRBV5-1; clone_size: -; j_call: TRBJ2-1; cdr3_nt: TGCGCCAGCACCCAAACTAGCGGGAGTTGGAATGAGCAGTTCTTC; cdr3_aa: CASTQTSGSWNEQFF
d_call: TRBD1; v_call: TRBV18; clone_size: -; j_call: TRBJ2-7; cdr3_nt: TGTGCCACCGCCCTCCGACAGGGTCGGACCGAGCAGTACTTC; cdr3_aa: CATALRQGRTEQYF
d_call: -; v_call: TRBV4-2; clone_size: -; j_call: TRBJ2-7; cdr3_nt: TGTGCCAGCAGCCAAGGCTATGACAACTCCTACGAGCAGTACTTC; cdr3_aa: CASSQGYDNSYEQYF
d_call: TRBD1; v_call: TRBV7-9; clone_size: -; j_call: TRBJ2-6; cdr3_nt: TGTTCCAGCAGCCCCTCGGGACAGGGGGCTTCTGGGGCCAACGTCCTGACTTTC; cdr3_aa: CSSSPSGQGASGANVLTF
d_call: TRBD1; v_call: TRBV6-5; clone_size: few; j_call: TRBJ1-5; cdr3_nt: TGTGCCAGCAGTTTGGGCCAGGGGGGCAATCAGCCCCAGCATTTT; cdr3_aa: CASSLGQGGNQPQHF
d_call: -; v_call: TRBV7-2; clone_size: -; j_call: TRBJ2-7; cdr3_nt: TGTGCCAGCAGCTTCCAGGGTACCTACGAGCAGTACTTC; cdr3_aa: CASSFQGTYEQYF
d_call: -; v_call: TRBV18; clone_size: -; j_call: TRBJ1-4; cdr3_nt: TGTGCCAGCTCTTCACAGTTTAATGAAAAACTGTTTTTT; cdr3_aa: CASSSQFNEKLFF
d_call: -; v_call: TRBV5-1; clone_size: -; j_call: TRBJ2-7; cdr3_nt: TGCGCCAGCAGCTACCAACAGGGTAGATTGGTCTACGAGCAGTACTTC; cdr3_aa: CASSYQQGRLVYEQYF
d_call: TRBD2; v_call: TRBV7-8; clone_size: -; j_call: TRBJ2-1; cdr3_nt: TGTGCCAGCAGCTTAGGGGCGGGACTAGGCTACAATGAGCAGTTCTTC; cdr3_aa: CASSLGAGLGYNEQFF